This paragraph covers one T cell receptor (beta chain) sequence. What it binds is not known. Treatment in this sample: oral pan-JAK inhibitor, 5-10 mg twice daily. Separation by sorting yielded CD4+ and CD8+ T cells from PBMCs. Extracted RNA was reverse transcribed into cDNA, the sequencing template. This table comes from immunoSEQ multiplex PCR, and its TCRdb copy is limited to in-frame clones, with some not included. Seen here are 100,000 to 120,000 clones, 56% observed once, and the top ten hold 3% to 4%. This entry is derived from a study of CD8+ T cells in alopecia areata. V was clipped by 7 bases and J by 1 base, with 13 bases between them. This CDR3 contains 14 residues. Per germline, CDR1 SNHLY and CDR2 FYNNEI. Overall study results and limits: Among the top 100, expanded CD8+ clones, as well as scalp clonality, were significantly decreased by tofacitinib.

This sequence was found in a human donor with alopecia areata. Sequencing was performed on CD4+ T cells sorted from blood, taken at week 24, from a patient treated with tofacitinib. This rearrangement joins TRBV2 to TRBJ1-2; a weak D match, TRBD1 (6 bases). CDR3 sequence (DNA): TGTGCCAGCACCGAGGGGGGGTTTAACTATGGCTACACCTTC. It is translated as CASTEGGFNYGYTF. The full variable domain, completed using reference TRBV2 and TRBJ1-2, is EPEVTQTPSHQVTQMGQEVILRCVPISNHLYFYWYRQILGQKVEFLVSFYNNEISEKSEIFDDQFSVERPDGSNFTLKIRSTKLEDSAMYFCASTEGGFNYGYTFGSGTRLTVV.